A single sample is the source of the 21 T cell receptor beta chains below, sequenced in a study of cytotoxic CD8 clonotypes in ibrutinib-treated CLL. Produced via immunoSEQ multiplex PCR; TCRdb's table is partial and in-frame only. The top ten clones hold 12% to 15% of a sample with some 29,000 clones, roughly 60% of them seen once. The starting material was PBMCs, obtained before ibrutinib treatment. These receptors all come from a human donor with chronic lymphocytic leukemia.

The V and J genes are TRBV28 and TRBJ1-2, with 9 bases matching TRBD1. CDR1 is MDHEN, CDR2 SYDVKM, per germline. This CDR3 contains 17 residues. Unmatched junction bases numbered 16, after V lost 7 bases and J lost 4 bases. DNA of the CDR3: TGTGCCAGCACCCCCTTACCGGGACAGGGAACCGGCTATGGCTACACCTTC. It encodes CASTPLPGQGTGYGYTF.

The CDR3 nucleotides are TGTGCCATCGGTGGGTCAAATGAGCAGTTCTTC. It is translated as CAIGGSNEQFF. The chain links TRBV10-3 to TRBJ2-1; D is undetermined. Germline V gives CDR1 ENHRY, CDR2 SYGVKD. Trimming removed 8 bases from V and 7 bases from J, with 9 bases in between. This CDR3 is 11 amino acids long.

This clone was detected once. This chain uses TRBV11-2 with TRBJ1-3; D unresolved. The CDR3 has 14 amino acids. Trimming pared 10 bases from V and 3 bases from J, leaving 16 bases between. Germline V gene data show CDR1 as SGHAT and CDR2 as FQNNGV. The CDR3 coding sequence is TGTGCCACCCTAGAGCCACCCGGTGGAAACACCATATATTTT. Translation: CATLEPPGGNTIYF.

The chain has TRBV19 and TRBJ2-3, with a possible D match to TRBD2 (6 bases). Germline V gene sequence: CDR1 LNHDA, CDR2 SQIVND (reference sequence). The CDR3 totals 13 residues. V was clipped by 11 bases and J by 2 bases, with 14 bases between them. CDR3 in DNA: TGTGCCGCCGCGGGATTCTCCACAGATACGCAGTATTTT. Translation gives CAAAGFSTDTQYF. Combining the CDR3 with reference TRBV19 and TRBJ2-3 gives the whole variable domain DGGITQSPKYLFRKEGQNVTLSCEQNLNHDAMYWYRQDPGQGLRLIYYSQIVNDFQKGDIAEGYSVSREKKESFPLTVTSAQKNPTAFYLCAAAGFSTDTQYFGPGTRLTVL.

This chain links TRBV9 with TRBJ1-1; D is possibly TRBD1 (5 bases). V was trimmed by 0 bases and J by 0 bases, leaving 9 bases between them. This CDR3 is built from 15 residues. Per germline, CDR1 SGDLS and CDR2 YYNGEE. The CDR3 bases are TGTGCCAGCAGCGTAGGAGGACACCTGAACACTGAAGCTTTCTTT. This gives the protein CASSVGGHLNTEAFF. Drawing the rest from reference TRBV9 and TRBJ1-1, the complete variable domain is DSGVTQTPKHLITATGQRVTLRCSPRSGDLSVYWYQQSLDQGLQFLIQYYNGEERAKGNILERFSAQQFPDLHSELNLSSLELGDSALYFCASSVGGHLNTEAFFGQGTRLTVV.

The chain joins TRBV9 to TRBJ1-1; TRBD1 might be the D (5 bases). The V gene's germline CDR1 is SGDLS and CDR2 YYNGEE. V lost 3 bases, J lost 1 base, and 19 bases lay in between. The CDR3 has 17 amino acids. CDR3 sequence reads: CASSAGGSSGRNTEAFF. The CDR3 coding sequence is TGTGCCAGCAGCGCGGGGGGGTCGTCAGGGCGGAACACTGAAGCTTTCTTT.

The chain recombines TRBV2 with TRBJ2-5; 8 nucleotides line up with TRBD2. The CDR3 spans 16 residues. Losses at the gene ends were 4 bases for V and 4 bases for J; bases not matched to a gene: 11. Germline CDR1 reads SNHLY; CDR2 reads FYNNEI. CDR3 nucleotide sequence: TGTGCCAGCAGTGGGAGCGGGGGACTAGAGAGAGAGACCCAGTACTTC. It translates to CASSGSGGLERETQYF.

The chain links TRBV9 to TRBJ2-7; TRBD1 aligns across 8 bases. The length of the CDR3 is 15 residues. Germline V gives CDR1 SGDLS, CDR2 YYNGEE. V was pared by 2 bases and J by 5 bases, with 9 bases of the junction left unmatched. CDR3 protein: CASSVLGQGINEQYF. In DNA form, the CDR3 reads TGTGCCAGCAGCGTTCTCGGACAGGGAATCAACGAGCAGTACTTC.

This clone has only a few counts. The chain couples TRBV18 to TRBJ1-4; D is possibly TRBD1 (5 bases). This CDR3 is built from 14 residues. Germline CDR1 is KGHSH and CDR2 is LQKENI. V was cut by 3 bases and J by 6 bases, with 11 bases left in between. This CDR3 is CASSPVQGYEKLFF. CDR3 nucleotides: TGTGCCAGCTCACCTGTGCAGGGTTATGAAAAACTGTTTTTT.

This clone was found a few times. This rearrangement joins TRBV6-1 to TRBJ1-2, with no clear D. Trimming pared 6 bases from V and 5 bases from J, leaving 10 bases between. The CDR3 loop spans 12 amino acids. The V gene's germline CDR1 is MNHNS and CDR2 SASEGT. The DNA for the CDR3 is TGTGCCAGCAGGCAAGACCAATATGGCTACACCTTC. Translation gives CASRQDQYGYTF.

This chain connects TRBV28 to TRBJ2-7; perhaps TRBD1 as D (6 bases). Trimming removed 6 bases at V and 3 bases at J, with 15 bases between. Germline-derived CDR1 and CDR2 are MDHEN and SYDVKM. CDR3 length: 14 residues. This CDR3 is CASSTTGTYYEQYF. The CDR3 nucleotides read TGTGCCAGCAGCACCACAGGGACCTACTACGAGCAGTACTTC. The whole variable domain, filled in from reference TRBV28 and TRBJ2-7, reads DVKVTQSSRYLVKRTGEKVFLECVQDMDHENMFWYRQDPGLGLRLIYFSYDVKMKEKGDIPEGYSVSREKKERFSLILESASTNQTSMYLCASSTTGTYYEQYFGPGTRLTVT.

The rearrangement joins TRBV28 to TRBJ2-7; TRBD2 is a possible D gene (6 bases). The V end lost 7 bases, the J end lost 3 bases, and 16 bases lay between the germline ends. This CDR3 region has 14 residues. Germline CDR1 is MDHEN and CDR2 is SYDVKM. The CDR3 bases are TGTGCCAGCAAGGTCGGCGGGACGAACTACGAGCAGTACTTC. It codes for CASKVGGTNYEQYF. The full variable domain, rest sourced from reference TRBV28 and TRBJ2-7, is DVKVTQSSRYLVKRTGEKVFLECVQDMDHENMFWYRQDPGLGLRLIYFSYDVKMKEKGDIPEGYSVSREKKERFSLILESASTNQTSMYLCASKVGGTNYEQYFGPGTRLTVT.

The chain couples TRBV21-1 to TRBJ2-7; no check of the table's D call, TRBD2, against the DNA was made. TRBV21-1 is an annotated pseudogene. The CDR3 extends over 11 amino acids. CDR3 region: CASSTLFEQYF. CDR3 DNA sequence: TGTGCCAGCAGCACCCTGTTCGAGCAGTACTTC.

This chain links TRBV15 with TRBJ2-2; D perhaps matches TRBD1 (6 bases). The CDR3 is made up of 16 amino acids. The V end was cut by 1 base, the J end by 2 bases, with 11 bases between. Germline V gene lookup returns CDR1 LNHNV and CDR2 YYDKDF (reference sequence). CDR3 DNA sequence: TGTGCCACCAGCAGAGTGCCGGGACAAAACACCGGGGAGCTGTTTTTT. It yields the protein CATSRVPGQNTGELFF.

V is TRBV14 and J is TRBJ2-7, with 7 bases identical to TRBD2. V lost 3 bases and J lost 3; bases outside the gene matches: 17. The germline CDR1 and CDR2 sequences are SGHDN and FVKESK. This CDR3 is 18 amino acids long. CDR3: CASSHSRDYRIKNYEQYF. The CDR3 DNA sequence: TGTGCCAGCAGCCATTCCAGGGACTACCGAATAAAAAACTACGAGCAGTACTTC. Full variable domain (rest looked up from reference TRBV14 and TRBJ2-7): EAGVTQFPSHSVIEKGQTVTLRCDPISGHDNLYWYRRVMGKEIKFLLHFVKESKQDESGMPNNRFLAERTGGTYSTLKVQPAELEDSGVYFCASSHSRDYRIKNYEQYFGPGTRLTVT.

V and J are TRBV5-1 and TRBJ1-1, with D possibly being TRBD1 (5 bases). Germline V gene lookup returns CDR1 SGHRS and CDR2 YFSETQ. Trimming shortened V by 4 bases and J by 4 bases, and 17 bases separated the two germline ends. The CDR3 totals 15 residues. The CDR3 is CASSPIQAGGTEAFF. The CDR3 nucleotides read TGCGCCAGCAGCCCCATACAGGCTGGGGGCACTGAAGCTTTCTTT.

With respect to this clone: At the DNA level, this CDR3 is encoded by other sequences in the same sample as well. The chain links TRBV6-5 to TRBJ2-3; TRBD2 might be the D (5 bases). The germline V and J ends were trimmed by 1 base and 1 base, with 12 bases remaining between them. This CDR3 comprises 16 residues. From germline, CDR1 is MNHEY and CDR2 SVGAGI. The CDR3 DNA reads as TGTGCCAGCAGTTACTGGCTAGCTGGAGGCACAGATACGCAGTATTTT. It translates to CASSYWLAGGTDTQYF.

The chain joins TRBV6-6 to TRBJ1-6; D gene ambiguous. V was pared by 4 bases and J by 7 bases, with 14 bases between. Germline CDR1 is MNHNY and CDR2 is SVGAGI (reference sequence). This CDR3 spans 15 amino acids. This chain's CDR3 is CASSSLRKGNSPLHF. The CDR3 bases are TGTGCCAGCAGTTCCCTAAGGAAAGGGAATTCACCCCTCCACTTT.

The chain has TRBV5-6 and TRBJ2-5, with unresolved D. The germline V gene encodes CDR1 SGHDT and CDR2 YYEEEE. Trimming stripped 2 bases from V and 4 bases from J, with 15 bases between. There are 15 residues in the CDR3. Here the CDR3 DNA reads TGTGCCAGCAGCTTACCGATCAAGGAGAGAGAGACCCAGTACTTC. Amino acids: CASSLPIKERETQYF.

This clone has a handful of counts. The chain uses TRBV5-5 and TRBJ2-7, with D unclear. The germline CDR1 and CDR2 sequences are SGHKS and YYEKEE (reference sequence). CDR3 length: 15 amino acids. V lost 4 bases to trimming and J lost 6 bases, with 20 bases between them. The CDR3 DNA sequence: TGTGCCAGCAGCGTGGACCCTCCCTCTATGGTCGAGCAGTACTTC. Its protein product is CASSVDPPSMVEQYF.

This CDR3 is CASSPRTENTGELFF. The CDR3, as DNA: TGTGCCAGCTCACCACGGACAGAGAACACCGGGGAGCTGTTTTTT. V gene TRBV18 combines with J gene TRBJ2-2, with D possibly being TRBD1 (6 bases). V lost 1 base, J lost 1 base, and 7 bases lay in between. Germline-derived CDR1 and CDR2 are KGHSH and LQKENI. The CDR3 totals 15 residues.